This T cell receptor (beta chain) was observed in a study of blood T cell repertoires in COVID-19. Study context: There were acute and convalescent COVID-19 samples, and they came from the United States, Italy and Spain.

Assay: immunoSEQ multiplex PCR; the TCRdb copy retains only in-frame clones and omits some. The sample lists around 230,000 clones, roughly 85% occurring once. Which cohort a participant joined came from the clinical history participants gave. V was cut by 3 bases and J by 2 bases, with 14 bases left in between. The CDR3 loop spans 15 amino acids. CDR1 is DFQATT and CDR2 is SNEGSKA in the germline V gene (reference sequence). The clonotype was recovered from a middle-aged woman with acute COVID-19. This sequence joins TRBV20-1 and TRBJ1-5; D is perhaps TRBD1 (5 bases). The sample was PBMCs or T cells enriched from blood (not recorded which). The DNA of the CDR3 is TGCAGTGCTAGTTTGACCCAAGGGGGCAATCAGCCCCAGCATTTT. Encoded protein: CSASLTQGGNQPQHF.